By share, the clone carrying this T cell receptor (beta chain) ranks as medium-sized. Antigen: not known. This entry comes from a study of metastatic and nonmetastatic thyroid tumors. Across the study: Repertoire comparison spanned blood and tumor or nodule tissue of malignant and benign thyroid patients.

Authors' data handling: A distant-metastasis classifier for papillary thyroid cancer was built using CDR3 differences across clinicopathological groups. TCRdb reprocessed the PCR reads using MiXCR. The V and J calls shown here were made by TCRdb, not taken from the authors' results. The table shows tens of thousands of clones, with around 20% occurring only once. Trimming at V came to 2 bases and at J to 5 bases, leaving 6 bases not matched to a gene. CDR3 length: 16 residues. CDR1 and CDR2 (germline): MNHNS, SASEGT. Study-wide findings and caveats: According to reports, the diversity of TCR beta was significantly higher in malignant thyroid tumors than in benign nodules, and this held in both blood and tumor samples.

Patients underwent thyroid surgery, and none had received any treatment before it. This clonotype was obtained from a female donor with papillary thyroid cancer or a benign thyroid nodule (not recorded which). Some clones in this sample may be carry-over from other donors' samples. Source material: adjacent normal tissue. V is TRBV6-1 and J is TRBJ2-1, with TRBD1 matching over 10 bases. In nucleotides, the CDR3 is TGTGCCAGCAGTGAACGCGACAGGGGGCTAAACAATGAGCAGTTCTTC. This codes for CASSERDRGLNNEQFF.